The clone carrying this T cell receptor beta chain was seen only a few times. What it binds is not known. Only in-frame clones appear in the TCRdb table, and some are missing; sequencing was by immunoSEQ multiplex PCR. The sample consists of some 10,000 clones, around 80% of them appearing once. These data belong to a study of OX40 agonist ivuxolimab in advanced cancers. Study at large: Ivuxolimab, which is an agonistic anti-OX40 (CD134) antibody, was administered to the patients. Study-level findings and limits: At doses 0.1 to 3.0 mg/kg, CD4+ and CD8+ clones expanded. CD8+ T cells averaged more expanded clones than CD4+.

From germline, CDR1 is MGHRA and CDR2 YSYEKL. CDR3 length: 14 amino acids. The ends lost 0 bases at V and 8 bases at J; junction bases unmatched: 1. The rearrangement links TRBV4-1 to TRBJ1-6; 7 bases agree with TRBD1. The sequence was collected from an adult with an advanced solid tumor such as melanoma, head and neck, liver or kidney cancer. The sample in question was CD4+ or CD8+ T cells sorted from blood, obtained in a trial of the OX40 agonist ivuxolimab. The CDR3 loop reads CASSQERGHSPLHF. DNA for the CDR3: TGCGCCAGCAGCCAAGAGAGGGGGCATTCACCCCTCCACTTT.